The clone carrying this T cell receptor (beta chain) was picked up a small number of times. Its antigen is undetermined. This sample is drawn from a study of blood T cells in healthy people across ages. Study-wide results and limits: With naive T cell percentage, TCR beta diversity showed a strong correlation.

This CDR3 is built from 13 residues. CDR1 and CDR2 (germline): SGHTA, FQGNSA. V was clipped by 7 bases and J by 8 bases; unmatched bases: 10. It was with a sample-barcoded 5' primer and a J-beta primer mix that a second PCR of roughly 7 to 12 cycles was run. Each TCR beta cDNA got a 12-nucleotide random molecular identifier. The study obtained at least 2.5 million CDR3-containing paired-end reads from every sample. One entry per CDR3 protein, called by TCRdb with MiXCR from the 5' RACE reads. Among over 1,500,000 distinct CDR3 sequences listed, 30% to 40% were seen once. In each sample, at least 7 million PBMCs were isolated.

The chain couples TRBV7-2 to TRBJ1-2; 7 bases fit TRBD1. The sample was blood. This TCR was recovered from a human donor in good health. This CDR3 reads CASTPQTGNGYTF. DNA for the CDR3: TGTGCCAGCACCCCTCAGACAGGGAACGGCTACACCTTC.